The sequence of this TCR beta chain was determined in a study of shared clonotypes between healthy human individuals. This clone occurred a few times. Germline V gene data show CDR1 as DFQATT and CDR2 as SNEGSKA (reference sequence). This CDR3 has 9 amino acids. V was clipped by 5 bases and J by 10 bases, with 3 bases between them. Deep-level assay runs were performed. The method was immunoSEQ multiplex PCR; TCRdb's version includes in-frame clones alone and lacks a portion of them. The sample includes around 720,000 clones, about 80% of them seen just once. This TCR derives from a woman under 40 in good health. The sample consisted of memory CD4+ T cells sorted from blood. Specified subset: CD45RA-negative fraction. V and J are TRBV20-1 and TRBJ1-6; no clear D gene. CDR3: CSAGSPLHF. The DNA of the CDR3 is TGCAGTGCTGGATCACCCCTCCACTTT.